This is a list of T cell receptor beta chains from one sample in a study of blood T cell repertoires in COVID-19. Sequencing was performed with immunoSEQ multiplex PCR; in TCRdb, only in-frame clones are kept and a portion is missing. The sample has approximately 300,000 clones; more than 70% are singletons. Sequencing was done on a sample of peripheral blood. The receptors derive from a man aged 18-30 years who had recovered from COVID-19. Each CDR3 is given with its conserved first and last residue. D genes are given only for firm matches. Where a row states a size, it is once, few, many or the class of an expanded clone; other rows omit it.

J | size | V | D | DNA | CDR3
TRBJ2-2 | NA | TRBV25-1 | NA | TGTGCCAGCAGTGGAACGGGATGGGGTTTTGGGGAGCTGTTTTTT | CASSGTGWGFGELFF
TRBJ2-1 | once | TRBV2 | TRBD2 | TGTGCCAGCGCCCGGGGGGGGAGTAACTCCTACAATGAGCAGTTCTTC | CASARGGSNSYNEQFF
TRBJ1-4 | NA | TRBV6-1 | NA | TGTGCCAGCAGTGACGGGACAACTAATGAAAAACTGTTTTTT | CASSDGTTNEKLFF
TRBJ2-1 | NA | TRBV7-8 | TRBD2 | TGTGCCAGCAGCCGGGGGGCGGGAGGGGCTAATGAGCAGTTCTTC | CASSRGAGGANEQFF
TRBJ2-1 | NA | TRBV11-1 | NA | TGTGCCAGCAGCTTCTCCAGCGGTCCCCCCACCAATGAGCAGTTCTTC | CASSFSSGPPTNEQFF
TRBJ1-1 | NA | TRBV7-9 | NA | TGTGCCAGCAGCCCCGCCTTTAGCACTGAAGCTTTCTTT | CASSPAFSTEAFF
TRBJ2-7 | NA | TRBV7-7 | NA | TGTGCCAGCAGCTTAGCGTTGGAGGGCTCTTACGAGCAGTACTTC | CASSLALEGSYEQYF
TRBJ1-3 | NA | TRBV10-3 | NA | TGTGCCATCAGTGAGTACGGGAATGGAAACACCATATATTTT | CAISEYGNGNTIYF
TRBJ2-1 | NA | TRBV4-1 | TRBD1 | TGCGCCAGCAGCCACTACCTCGGGACAGGTAAGAACAATGAGCAGTTCTTC | CASSHYLGTGKNNEQFF
TRBJ2-7 | NA | TRBV18 | NA | TGTGCCAGCTCAGCCTCAACAGGAACCTCCTACGAGCAGTACTTC | CASSASTGTSYEQYF
TRBJ1-6 | NA | TRBV29-1 | NA | TGCAGCGTAGCGGACGGACCAAGGAATTCACCCCTCCACTTT | CSVADGPRNSPLHF
TRBJ2-1 | NA | TRBV7-3 | TRBD2 | TGTGCCAGCAGCCTCTCTAGCGGGAGCTTCGATGAGCAGTTCTTC | CASSLSSGSFDEQFF
TRBJ2-7 | NA | TRBV24-1 | TRBD1 | TGTGCCACCAGTGATTTGGGGACAGGGGTCTACGAGCAGTACTTC | CATSDLGTGVYEQYF
TRBJ2-7 | NA | TRBV4-1 | NA | TGCGCCAGCAGCCTTCCGAGCTCCTACGAGCAGTACTTC | CASSLPSSYEQYF
TRBJ2-2 | NA | TRBV11-3 | NA | TGTGCCAGCAGTCCCTATGAGAGCGGCGGGGAGCTGTTTTTT | CASSPYESGGELFF
TRBJ1-5 | NA | TRBV3-1/TRBV3-2 | NA | TGTGCCAGCAGTCCCTTCGACAGGAATCAGCCCCAGCATTTT | CASSPFDRNQPQHF
TRBJ1-1 | NA | TRBV28 | NA | TGTGCCAGCAGTTATCCGGGCGGGGCTTTCTTT | CASSYPGGAFF
TRBJ2-1 | NA | TRBV6-5 | TRBD2 | TGTGCCAGCAGTTACTCGATGGGACTACCTTTCAATGAGCAGTTCTTC | CASSYSMGLPFNEQFF
TRBJ1-3 | NA | TRBV27 | TRBD1 | TGTGCCAGCAGTCCAATACGCCTGGGACAGGAGATATATTTT | CASSPIRLGQEIYF
TRBJ1-1 | NA | TRBV4-2 | TRBD1 | TGTGCCAGCAGCCAGGAGCCCGGACAGGGGAGAACTTTCTTT | CASSQEPGQGRTFF
TRBJ2-4 | NA | TRBV9 | NA | TGTGCCAGCAGCGTACTCGGGGTGGAAAACATTCAGTACTTC | CASSVLGVENIQYF
TRBJ1-5 | NA | TRBV7-3 | NA | TGTGCCAGCAGCCTAGGACAGTCTCAGCCCCAGCATTTT | CASSLGQSQPQHF
TRBJ2-1 | NA | TRBV5-4 | TRBD2 | TGTGCCAGCAGCGGGACTAGCGGGAGGGAATACAATGAGCAGTTCTTC | CASSGTSGREYNEQFF
TRBJ2-1 | NA | TRBV18 | TRBD2 | TGTGCCAGCTCCCCCGTAGCGGGGACCTACAATGAGCAGTTCTTC | CASSPVAGTYNEQFF
TRBJ1-1 | NA | TRBV19 | NA | TGTGCCAGTAGTTCGACAGTAAACACTGAAGCTTTCTTT | CASSSTVNTEAFF
TRBJ2-7 | once | TRBV27 | NA | TGTGCCAGCAGTTTAAGCGGTTACGAGCAGTACTTC | CASSLSGYEQYF